These T cell receptor beta chains were read from a single sample in a study of CD8+ T cells in alopecia areata. Sequencing used immunoSEQ multiplex PCR; TCRdb keeps in-frame clones, though not all of them. The sample has fewer than 250,000 clones; roughly two fifths are singletons. The specimen comprised CD4+ T cells sorted from blood, sampled between weeks 30 and 35, from a patient treated with tofacitinib. These receptors all stem from a human donor with alopecia areata. The CDR3 runs from the conserved cysteine through the conserved F or W. Clone size is not always given. Where it is, it says once, few, many or a class for expanded clones.

v_gene	abundance	j_gene	CDR3aa
TRBV19	many	TRBJ2-2	CASRTGGVNTGELFF
TRBV9	-	TRBJ1-1	CASSVGGGRGTEAFF
TRBV6-1	few	TRBJ1-2	CASTNGPAGYGYTF
TRBV2	-	TRBJ1-2	CASSENDVGYTF
TRBV5-1	-	TRBJ2-3	CASSLGLGRPTDTQYF
TRBV29-1	-	TRBJ2-2	CSVGAALDTGELFF
TRBV4-1	-	TRBJ1-2	CASSHHNRENYGYTF
TRBV6-5	few	TRBJ2-5	CASSIDRGLGTQYF
TRBV10-3	-	TRBJ1-2	CATRLGQGNYGYTF
TRBV10-2	few	TRBJ2-1	CASMLASSYNEQFF
TRBV7-2	once	TRBJ2-1	CASSLERVEQFF
TRBV27	few	TRBJ2-4	CASSSLTGLNIQYF
TRBV7-2	-	TRBJ1-5	CASSRQSNQPQHF
TRBV30	-	TRBJ1-3	CAWSHSGNTIYF
TRBV28	few	TRBJ2-7	CASTDRQGAYEQYF
TRBV5-4	-	TRBJ2-7	CASSPSGTSSYEQYF
TRBV4-1	-	TRBJ2-4	CASSQDTAGGPQNIQYF
TRBV29-1	-	TRBJ1-6	CSAATENSPLHF
TRBV29-1	-	TRBJ1-2	CSVPEIQGAWGYTF
TRBV29-1	-	TRBJ2-3	CSVEDSTDTQYF
TRBV9	-	TRBJ2-7	CASSPAVGTTYEQYF
TRBV4-3	few	TRBJ2-1	CASSQVDMGLAGEQFF
TRBV5-1	few	TRBJ1-1	CASSRSGTVTEAFF
TRBV6-6	-	TRBJ2-1	CASSSRQGDHNEQFF
TRBV25-1	-	TRBJ2-5	CASCRTGPHQETQYF
TRBV7-3	-	TRBJ2-5	CASSWGLAGVETQYF
TRBV7-8	-	TRBJ1-2	CASSSRPQGWGYTF
TRBV6-5	-	TRBJ2-7	CASSYRGMGYYEQYF